This record looks at one TCR beta chain sequence and its context. The CDR3 runs to 12 residues. Looked up from germline, CDR1 is MNHNS and CDR2 is SASEGT. The ends were cut back, 1 base at V and 5 bases at J, with 5 bases in the middle. The sample belongs to a study of blood T cell repertoires in COVID-19. About the study: Both acute and convalescent COVID-19 samples were obtained from the United States, Italy and Spain.

Method: immunoSEQ multiplex PCR; TCRdb's copy keeps in-frame clones and lacks some. The sample lists roughly 60,000 clones; approximately 80% were seen once. The sequence derives from a man younger than 40 with COVID-19, enrolled during active disease. The material sequenced was peripheral blood. This chain connects TRBV6-1 to TRBJ1-2; D gene uncertain. In nucleotides, the CDR3 is TGTGCCAGCAGTGAAGATGTATATGGCTACACCTTC. Encoded protein: CASSEDVYGYTF.